This is a list of T cell receptor beta chains from one sample in a study of T cells after yellow fever vaccination. A single record per CDR3 protein comes from TCRdb applying MiXCR to the 5' RACE reads. The table records approximately 300,000 distinct CDR3 sequences, 10% to 15% of them present only once. The sample in question was CD4+ T cells sorted from PBMCs, obtained 45 days after the yellow fever booster vaccination. The source is a man younger than 40 who received the YFV17D yellow fever vaccine. Each CDR3 is given with its conserved first and last residue. D genes are given only for firm matches. The size field is filled for only some rows; it gives once, few, many or a size class.

J gene	clone size	V gene	D gene	CDR3 protein	CDR3 DNA
TRBJ2-7	few	TRBV5-1	-	CASSLADRAGEQYF	TGCGCCAGCAGCTTGGCCGACAGGGCGGGGGAGCAGTACTTC
TRBJ2-3	few	TRBV25-1	TRBD1	CASSESRGPADTQYF	TGTGCCAGCAGTGAATCCAGGGGGCCGGCAGATACGCAGTATTTT
TRBJ2-4	-	TRBV11-2	-	CASSKGYYIQYF	TGTGCCAGCAGCAAAGGGTATTACATTCAGTACTTC
TRBJ2-3	few	TRBV20-1	-	CSARNPGGLQDTQYF	TGCAGTGCTAGAAATCCAGGGGGACTCCAGGATACGCAGTATTTT
TRBJ2-5	-	TRBV7-2	-	CASSWIPARGETQYF	TGTGCCAGCAGCTGGATACCAGCTAGAGGGGAGACCCAGTACTTC
TRBJ2-6	-	TRBV5-1	-	CASSPTLTGPSGANVLTF	TGCGCCAGCAGCCCTACCCTAACGGGACCGTCTGGGGCCAACGTCCTGACTTTC
TRBJ2-2	few	TRBV15	-	CATQGDGELFF	TGTGCCACGCAAGGGGACGGGGAGCTGTTTTTT
TRBJ2-5	-	TRBV6-5	TRBD1	CASSWTGVHETQYF	TGTGCCAGCAGTTGGACAGGGGTTCACGAGACCCAGTACTTC
TRBJ2-1	-	TRBV24-1	-	CATSDFGTGSGNEQFF	TGTGCCACCAGTGATTTTGGCACGGGCAGTGGCAATGAGCAGTTCTTC
TRBJ2-1	few	TRBV10-3	-	CAISGRENEQFF	TGTGCCATCAGTGGCAGGGAGAATGAGCAGTTCTTC
TRBJ2-6	-	TRBV5-1	TRBD2	CASTTGGGSGANVLTF	TGCGCCAGCACCACGGGGGGGGGCTCCGGGGCCAACGTCCTGACTTTC
TRBJ2-1	-	TRBV4-2	TRBD2	CASSQEYRGLGGNEQFF	TGTGCCAGCAGCCAAGAGTATAGGGGACTAGGGGGGAATGAGCAGTTCTTC
TRBJ2-2	few	TRBV3-1	TRBD1	CASTTGYTGELFF	TGTGCCAGCACGACAGGGTATACCGGGGAGCTGTTTTTT
TRBJ2-7	-	TRBV20-1	-	CSARTPDIYYEQYF	TGCAGTGCTAGAACGCCGGACATTTACTACGAGCAGTACTTC
TRBJ2-3	-	TRBV10-3	-	CAIRSAGTDTQYF	TGTGCCATCAGGAGCGCTGGCACAGATACGCAGTATTTT
TRBJ2-5	-	TRBV12-3/TRBV12-4	-	CASSPPMNQETQYF	TGTGCCAGCAGCCCCCCGATGAACCAAGAGACCCAGTACTTC
TRBJ1-1	-	TRBV5-1	-	CASSKQGTEAFF	TGCGCCAGCAGCAAGCAGGGGACTGAAGCTTTCTTT
TRBJ1-1	few	TRBV6-5	-	CASSYSRVEIPRAFF	TGTGCCAGCAGTTACTCACGGGTTGAGATCCCTCGAGCTTTCTTT
TRBJ1-6	-	TRBV7-9	-	CASSFASPLHF	TGTGCCAGCAGCTTCGCTTCACCCCTCCACTTT
TRBJ1-2	many	TRBV5-1	TRBD1	CASSPGTGYGYTF	TGCGCCAGCAGCCCCGGGACAGGCTATGGCTACACCTTC
TRBJ2-7	-	TRBV20-1	TRBD1	CSARQGAQYEQYF	TGCAGTGCCCGACAGGGGGCGCAATACGAGCAGTACTTC
TRBJ1-3	-	TRBV9	-	CASSVWGDSGNTIYF	TGTGCCAGCAGCGTTTGGGGGGACTCTGGAAACACCATATATTTT
TRBJ2-5	many	TRBV27	TRBD2	CASSLGASGLRTQYF	TGTGCCAGCAGTTTGGGGGCTAGCGGGCTCCGGACCCAGTACTTC
TRBJ2-1	few	TRBV20-1	-	CSASRSGSNEQFF	TGCAGTGCTAGTAGATCCGGGAGTAATGAGCAGTTCTTC
TRBJ2-2	few	TRBV9	TRBD1	CASSLSGTGGGTGELFF	TGTGCCAGCAGCCTATCCGGGACAGGGGGAGGCACCGGGGAGCTGTTTTTT
TRBJ2-5	few	TRBV5-1	-	CASSLSWETQYF	TGCGCCAGCAGCTTGAGCTGGGAGACCCAGTACTTC
TRBJ2-5	few	TRBV9	-	CASSVDSTNDTQYF	TGTGCCAGCAGCGTAGACTCCACTAATGATACCCAGTACTTC
TRBJ2-3	few	TRBV10-3	TRBD2	CAISPIGLAGTDTQYF	TGTGCCATCAGTCCTATAGGACTAGCCGGCACAGATACGCAGTATTTT
TRBJ1-4	few	TRBV3-1	-	CASSQGQIEKLFF	TGTGCCAGCAGCCAAGGACAGATTGAAAAACTGTTTTTT
TRBJ2-3	many	TRBV20-1	TRBD2	CSARPGTSGALTDTQYF	TGCAGTGCTAGACCCGGGACTAGCGGAGCCCTCACAGATACGCAGTATTTT
TRBJ1-2	-	TRBV20-1	-	CSASQTAGGYGYTF	TGCAGTGCTAGCCAGACCGCGGGAGGGTATGGCTACACCTTC
TRBJ2-7	few	TRBV5-1	TRBD2	CASSFGTSREQYF	TGCGCCAGCAGCTTCGGGACTAGCCGCGAGCAGTACTTC
TRBJ2-1	-	TRBV20-1	-	CSARDIRASNEQFF	TGCAGTGCTAGAGATATAAGAGCATCGAATGAGCAGTTCTTC
TRBJ1-1	-	TRBV28	-	CASRMNTEAFF	TGTGCCAGCAGGATGAACACTGAAGCTTTCTTT
TRBJ2-7	-	TRBV20-1	-	CSARDPRTTYEQYF	TGCAGTGCTAGAGACCCCCGGACCACCTACGAGCAGTACTTC
TRBJ1-1	few	TRBV29-1	TRBD1	CSVGTGKRNTEAFF	TGCAGCGTTGGGACAGGGAAGAGGAACACTGAAGCTTTCTTT
TRBJ2-1	-	TRBV6-4	TRBD2	CASSDSLLAGYNEQFF	TGTGCCAGCAGTGACTCGTTGCTAGCGGGATACAATGAGCAGTTCTTC